The present T cell receptor beta chain was sequenced within a study of blood T cell repertoires in COVID-19. The CDR3 has 16 residues. V shed 4 bases, J shed 3 bases, and the junction held 10 bases outside the gene matches. Germline V gene sequence: CDR1 SGDLS, CDR2 YYNGEE. Assay used: immunoSEQ multiplex PCR; TCRdb lists only in-frame clones, some missing. The sample carries approximately 97,000 clones, 84% recorded once. The sample comprised peripheral blood. This clonotype originated in a human donor in a cohort sampled during active COVID-19. V is TRBV9 and J is TRBJ2-3, with 8 bases fitting TRBD2. The CDR3 nucleotides read TGTGCCAGCAGCCCCCATGGAAGCGGGGGAACAGATACGCAGTATTTT. Translating it yields CASSPHGSGGTDTQYF.